This T cell receptor (beta chain) was sequenced during a study of post-analysis software for immune sequencing data. The CDR3 loop spans 15 amino acids. Looked up from germline, CDR1 is SEHNR and CDR2 is FQNEAQ (reference sequence). Study-level points and caveats: The authors found that F measure strongly co-clustered same-batch samples. TRBV5-6, TRBV5-1 and TRBV20-1 were among five TRBV segments more frequent in patients than controls. Normalized Chao1 diversity in multiple sclerosis patients fell significantly below that of controls.

The table lists this clonotype with a count of one. Its matching antigen is unknown. This may stem from a read error, because a much larger clone lies one nucleotide away. TCR beta cDNA libraries had unique molecular identifiers. Once 1 to 10 million T cells were used, hundreds of thousands of cDNA molecules resulted. MiXCR, applied by TCRdb to the PCR reads, yields one record per CDR3 protein. The table shows some 190,000 distinct CDR3 sequences, with around 29% occurring only once. Source material: blood. V gene TRBV7-9 combines with J gene TRBJ2-5; weak D call: TRBD2 (5 bases). The DNA end lines up better with TRBJ2-7; the J call may be wrong. The TCR originated in a girl between 2 and 17 years old with multiple sclerosis. The CDR3 region is CASSSLDVLGSEQYF. As DNA, the CDR3 is TGTGCCAGCAGTTCTCTGGACGTCCTTGGGAGCGAGCAGTACTTC.